This T cell receptor (beta chain) was obtained from a study of spatial heterogeneity in lung cancer. Study at large: An average of more than ten raw reads was observed per unique TCR and UMI combination. General study results and limits: Tumors with more nonsynonymous mutations had more expanded intratumoral alpha and beta TCRs.

This clonotype was counted many times. What it binds is not known. Time point: sample taken at primary tumor resection. Untreated early-stage non-small cell lung cancer patients, over 55 in total, were the donors. Unsorted whole RNA from tumor, nontumor lung or frozen PBMC underwent sequencing. The V gene's germline CDR1 is SGHDN and CDR2 FVKESK. This CDR3 comprises 14 residues. V lost 2 bases, J lost 0 bases, and 1 base stayed unmatched. TCRdb re-analysed the 5' RACE reads in MiXCR, keeping a single row per CDR3 protein. The top ten clones hold over 7.5% of a sample with several thousand distinct CDR3 sequences, 1.3% of them seen once.

This clonotype originated in a male donor with early-stage non-small cell lung cancer. The chain links TRBV14 to TRBJ2-7, with TRBD2 matching over 7 bases. Sequencing used lung tumor tissue, obtained at surgery. CDR3 loop: CASSQLAASYEQYF. DNA for the CDR3: TGTGCCAGCAGCCAACTAGCGGCCTCCTACGAGCAGTACTTC.